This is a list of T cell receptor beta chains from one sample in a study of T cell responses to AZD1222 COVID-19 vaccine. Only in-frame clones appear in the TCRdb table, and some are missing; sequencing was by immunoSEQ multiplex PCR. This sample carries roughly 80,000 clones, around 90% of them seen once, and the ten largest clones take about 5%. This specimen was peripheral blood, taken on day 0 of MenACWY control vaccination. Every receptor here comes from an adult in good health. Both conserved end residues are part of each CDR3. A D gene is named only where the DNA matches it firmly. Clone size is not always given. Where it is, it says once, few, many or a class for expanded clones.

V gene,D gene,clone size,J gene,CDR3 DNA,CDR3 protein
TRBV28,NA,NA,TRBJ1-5,TGTGCCAGCAGTTTTCCCCAGGGAGGGCAGCCCCAGCATTTT,CASSFPQGGQPQHF
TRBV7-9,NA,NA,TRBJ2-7,TGTGCCAGCAGCTTAGCGGTCGACGAGCAGTACTTC,CASSLAVDEQYF
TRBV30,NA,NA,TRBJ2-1,TGTGCCTGGAGTATCGGCCCTCCCCCTAGGAATGAGCAGTTCTTC,CAWSIGPPPRNEQFF
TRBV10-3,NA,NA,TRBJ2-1,TGTGCCATCACGACAGACAATACCTCCTACAATGAGCAGTTCTTC,CAITTDNTSYNEQFF
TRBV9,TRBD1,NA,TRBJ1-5,TGTGCCAGCAGCCCACAGGGGAGCAATCAGCCCCAGCATTTT,CASSPQGSNQPQHF
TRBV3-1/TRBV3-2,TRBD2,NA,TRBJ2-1,TGTGCCAGCAGCCCGACTAGCGGGATCTACAATGAGCAGTTCTTC,CASSPTSGIYNEQFF
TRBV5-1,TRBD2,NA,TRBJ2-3,TGCGCCAGCAGTATAGCGGGGGTACCTAGCACAGATACGCAGTATTTT,CASSIAGVPSTDTQYF
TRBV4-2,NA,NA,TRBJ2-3,TGTGCCAGCAGCCAAGCCAAAAGCACAGATACGCAGTATTTT,CASSQAKSTDTQYF
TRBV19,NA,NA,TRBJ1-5,TGTGCCAGTAGTATCTTCAAGAATCAGCCCCAGCATTTT,CASSIFKNQPQHF
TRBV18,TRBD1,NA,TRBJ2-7,TGTGCCAGCGGACGACAGGGCGGATCATCCGAGCAGTACTTC,CASGRQGGSSEQYF
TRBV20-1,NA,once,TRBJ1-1,TGCCACGTCAGATACGGGGGGCGAGCTTTCTTT,CHVRYGGRAFF
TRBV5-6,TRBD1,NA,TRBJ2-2,TGTGCCAGCAGCTTTTTCGACAGGGCGAACACCGGGGAGCTGTTTTTT,CASSFFDRANTGELFF
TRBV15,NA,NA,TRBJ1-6,TGTGCCACCAGCAGGGCAGGGAGAGAATCACCCCTCCACTTT,CATSRAGRESPLHF
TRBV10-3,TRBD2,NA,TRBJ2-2,TGTGCCATGGGGGGATTAAGGACTAGCGGGAACACCGGGGAGCTGTTTTTT,CAMGGLRTSGNTGELFF
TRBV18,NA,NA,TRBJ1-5,TGTGCCAGCTCACTACAGGGCAACCAGCCCCAGCATTTT,CASSLQGNQPQHF
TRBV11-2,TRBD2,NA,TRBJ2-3,TGTGCCAGCAGCTCCCCGGGGGGGTCGGGAAGCACAGATACGCAGTATTTT,CASSSPGGSGSTDTQYF